This T cell receptor beta chain derives from a study of long-term antiretroviral therapy in people with HIV. The germline V gene has CDR1 LNHDA and CDR2 SQIVND (reference sequence). The V segment lost 4 bases and the J segment 1 base; nucleotides outside the gene matches: 6. This CDR3 region has 16 residues. About this clone: Its antigen remains unknown.

Study-wide results and caveats: Among HIV repertoires, CDR3 length ranges were narrower than those of controls.

Survey-level resolution applied to immunoSEQ assay v3.0. Assay used: immunoSEQ multiplex PCR; TCRdb lists only in-frame clones, some missing. The table lists tens of thousands of clones, approximately 88% of them singletons. This receptor was taken from a man aged 25-45 years with HIV. The chain couples TRBV19 to TRBJ1-5, with 8 bases aligning to TRBD1. Sequences were derived from unsorted PBMCs, sampled approximately 5.7 years after starting antiretroviral therapy. The CDR3 protein is CASSNTGQVSNQPQHF. The CDR3 DNA follows: TGTGCCAGTAGTAATACGGGACAGGTCAGCAATCAGCCCCAGCATTTT.